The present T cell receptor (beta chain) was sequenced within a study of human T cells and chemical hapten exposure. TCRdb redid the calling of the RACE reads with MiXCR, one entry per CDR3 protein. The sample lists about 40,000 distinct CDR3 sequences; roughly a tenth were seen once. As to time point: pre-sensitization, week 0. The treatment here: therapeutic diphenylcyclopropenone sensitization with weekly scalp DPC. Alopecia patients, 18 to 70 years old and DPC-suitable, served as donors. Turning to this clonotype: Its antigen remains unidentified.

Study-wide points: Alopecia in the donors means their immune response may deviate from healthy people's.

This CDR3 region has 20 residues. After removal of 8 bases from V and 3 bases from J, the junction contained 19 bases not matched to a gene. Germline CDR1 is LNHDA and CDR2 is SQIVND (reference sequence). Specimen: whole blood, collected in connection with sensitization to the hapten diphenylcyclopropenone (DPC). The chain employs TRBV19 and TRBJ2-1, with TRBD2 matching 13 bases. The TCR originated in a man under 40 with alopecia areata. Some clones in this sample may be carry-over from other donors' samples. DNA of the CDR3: TGTGCCAGTTCGTTTTGGCCCGGGACTAGCGGGGCCTGGCTCTACAATGAGCAGTTCTTC. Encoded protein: CASSFWPGTSGAWLYNEQFF.